The rows below give T cell receptor beta chains drawn from one sample of a study of CD8 T cells in Susac syndrome. TCRdb analysed the immunoSEQ multiplex PCR reads with MiXCR anew, one entry per CDR3 protein. The repertoire holds about 300,000 distinct CDR3 sequences, with around 89% as singletons. Specimen: CD8+ T cells from PBMCs. These receptors originate from a human donor with multiple sclerosis. The CDR3 runs from the conserved cysteine through the conserved F or W. Each record gives: clone size, J gene, V gene, CDR3 length, D gene, CDR3 DNA, CDR3 protein. D genes are given only for firm matches. A row's size may be missing; if present it is once, few, many or a size class.

>NA|TRBJ2-7|TRBV4-2|15|NA
TGTGCCAGCAGCCAAGAAAGGGGGTCCTACTACGAGCAGTACTTC
CASSQERGSYYEQYF
>NA|TRBJ2-2|TRBV2|15|TRBD2
TGTGCCAGCAGGTATACTAGCGGGGACACCGGGGAGCTGTTTTTT
CASRYTSGDTGELFF
>NA|TRBJ1-3|TRBV6-6|14|NA
TGTGCCAGCAGTTACCTGAGCTCTGGAAACACCATATATTTT
CASSYLSSGNTIYF
>NA|TRBJ2-6|TRBV6-2/TRBV6-3|15|NA
TGTGCCAGCAGTTACGACTCCGCTGGGGCCAACGTCCTGACTTTC
CASSYDSAGANVLTF
>NA|TRBJ2-7|TRBV7-8|13|TRBD2
TGTGCCAGCAGCTTAGCGGGGGGGGACGAGCAGTACTTC
CASSLAGGDEQYF
>NA|TRBJ2-1|TRBV29-1|16|TRBD2
TGCAGCGTTGAAGATCCTGCTAGCGGGGGATACAATGAGCAGTTCTTC
CSVEDPASGGYNEQFF
>NA|TRBJ1-5|TRBV27|14|NA
TGTGCCAGCAGTTTATGGGGTAGCAATCAGCCCCAGCATTTT
CASSLWGSNQPQHF
>NA|TRBJ2-1|TRBV2|14|TRBD1
TGTGCCAGCAGCCCGGGACAGGGGAGGAATGAGCAGTTCTTC
CASSPGQGRNEQFF
>NA|TRBJ2-1|TRBV7-8|13|NA
TGTGCCAGCAGCTTAGCGTACAGCAATGAGCAGTTCTTC
CASSLAYSNEQFF
>once|TRBJ2-6|TRBV4-2|17|TRBD2
TGTGCCAGCAGCCAGGCGGGGGAAAGCTCTGGGGCCAACGTCCTGACTTTC
CASSQAGESSGANVLTF
>NA|TRBJ2-7|TRBV27|18|TRBD2
TGTGCCAGCAGTTTAATGCCCCCAGCTAGCGGGGCAGCCTACGAGCAGTACTTC
CASSLMPPASGAAYEQYF
>NA|TRBJ2-7|TRBV6-1|15|NA
TGTGCCAGCAGTACTTTTACCTCCTCAGTGGGGGAGCAGTACTTC
CASSTFTSSVGEQYF
>NA|TRBJ2-1|TRBV12-3/TRBV12-4|19|TRBD2
TGTGCCAGCAGTCAGATCAGGGGACTAGCGGGAGTGTCCTACAATGAGCAGTTCTTC
CASSQIRGLAGVSYNEQFF
>NA|TRBJ2-3|TRBV5-5|16|NA
TGTGCCAGCAGCCGGGATTTCCAAGGTAGCACAGATACGCAGTATTTT
CASSRDFQGSTDTQYF
>few|TRBJ1-5|TRBV28|15|NA
TGTGCCAGCAGTTTCTCAGGGGAGAGCAATCAGCCCCAGCATTTT
CASSFSGESNQPQHF
>NA|TRBJ1-3|TRBV4-3|15|NA
TGCGCCAGCAGCCAATCTAGCAGCTCTGGAAACACCATATATTTT
CASSQSSSSGNTIYF
>NA|TRBJ1-3|TRBV6-6|15|TRBD1
TGTGCCAGCAGTTACCCGGACAGGTCTGGAAACACCATATATTTT
CASSYPDRSGNTIYF